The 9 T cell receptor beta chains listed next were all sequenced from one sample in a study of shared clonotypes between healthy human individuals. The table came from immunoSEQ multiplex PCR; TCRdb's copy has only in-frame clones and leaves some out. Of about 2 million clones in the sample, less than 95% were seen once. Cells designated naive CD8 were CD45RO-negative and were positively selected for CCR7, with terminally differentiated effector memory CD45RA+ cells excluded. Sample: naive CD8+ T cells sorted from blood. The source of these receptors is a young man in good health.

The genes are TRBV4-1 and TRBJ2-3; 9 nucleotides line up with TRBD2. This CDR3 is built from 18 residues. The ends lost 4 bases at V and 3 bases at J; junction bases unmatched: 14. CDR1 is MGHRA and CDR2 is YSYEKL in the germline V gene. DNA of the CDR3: TGCGCCAGCAGCCCCAGGCTAGGGGCGGGAGGGCCGACAGATACGCAGTATTTT. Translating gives CASSPRLGAGGPTDTQYF.

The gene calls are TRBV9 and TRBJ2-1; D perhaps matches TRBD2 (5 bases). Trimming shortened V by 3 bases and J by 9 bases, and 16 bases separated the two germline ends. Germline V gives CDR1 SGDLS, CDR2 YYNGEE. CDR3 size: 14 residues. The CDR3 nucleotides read TGTGCCAGCAGCGAATCAATGGGAGTCGGTGAGCAGTTCTTC. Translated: CASSESMGVGEQFF.

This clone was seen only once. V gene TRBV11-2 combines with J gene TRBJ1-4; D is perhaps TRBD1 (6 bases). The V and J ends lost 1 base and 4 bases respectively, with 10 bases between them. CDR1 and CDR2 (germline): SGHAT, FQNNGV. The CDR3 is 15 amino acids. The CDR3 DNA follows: TGTGCCAGCAGCTTAGGACCAGGGGTTAATGAAAAACTGTTTTTT. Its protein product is CASSLGPGVNEKLFF. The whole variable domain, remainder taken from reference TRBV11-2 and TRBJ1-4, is EAGVAQSPRYKIIEKRQSVAFWCNPISGHATLYWYQQILGQGPKLLIQFQNNGVVDDSQLPKDRFSAERLKGVDSTLKIQPAKLEDSAVYLCASSLGPGVNEKLFFGSGTQLSVL.

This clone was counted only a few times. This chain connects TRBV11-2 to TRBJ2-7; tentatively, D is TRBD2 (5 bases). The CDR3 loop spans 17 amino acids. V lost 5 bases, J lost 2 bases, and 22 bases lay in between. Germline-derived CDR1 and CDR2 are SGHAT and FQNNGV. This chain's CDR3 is CASSPSREGDPTYEQYF. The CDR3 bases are TGTGCCAGCAGCCCCTCCCGAGAGGGCGATCCAACCTACGAGCAGTACTTC.

DNA of the CDR3: TGTGCCAGCAGGCCCCTTGGGGGACAGGATAATTCACCCCTCCACTTT. Translation gives CASRPLGGQDNSPLHF. The chain links TRBV27 to TRBJ1-6, with TRBD1 identical over 8 bases. CDR3 length equals 16 residues. J lost 5 bases, V lost 6 bases, and 9 bases had no gene match. Germline CDR1 and CDR2: MNHEY and SMNVEV (reference sequence).

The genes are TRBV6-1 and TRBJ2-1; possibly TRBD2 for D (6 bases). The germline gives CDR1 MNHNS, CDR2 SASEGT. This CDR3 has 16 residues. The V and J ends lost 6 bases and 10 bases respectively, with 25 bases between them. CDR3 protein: CASREPGLNFACEQFF. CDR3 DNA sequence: TGTGCCAGCAGAGAACCGGGACTTAATTTTGCTTGCGAGCAGTTCTTC.

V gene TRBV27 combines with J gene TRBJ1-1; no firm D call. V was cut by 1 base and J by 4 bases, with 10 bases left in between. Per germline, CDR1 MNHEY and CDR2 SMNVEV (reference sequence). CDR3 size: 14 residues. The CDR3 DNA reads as TGTGCCAGCAGTTTATACCCGGGGATCACTGAAGCTTTCTTT. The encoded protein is CASSLYPGITEAFF.

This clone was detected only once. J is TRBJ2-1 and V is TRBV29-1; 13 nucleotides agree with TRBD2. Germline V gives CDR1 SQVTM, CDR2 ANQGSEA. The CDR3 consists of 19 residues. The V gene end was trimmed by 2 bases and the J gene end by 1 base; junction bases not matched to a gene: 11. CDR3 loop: CSVESGLAGDSLSYNEQFF. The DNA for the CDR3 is TGCAGCGTTGAAAGTGGACTAGCGGGAGATTCTTTGTCCTACAATGAGCAGTTCTTC.

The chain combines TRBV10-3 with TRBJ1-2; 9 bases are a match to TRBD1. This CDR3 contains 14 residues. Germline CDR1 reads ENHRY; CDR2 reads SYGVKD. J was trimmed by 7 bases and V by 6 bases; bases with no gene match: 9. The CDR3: CAIRSPGQGSGYTF. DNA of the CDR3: TGTGCCATCAGGAGTCCGGGACAGGGATCTGGCTACACCTTC.